Included here is one TCR beta chain sequence, with context. Its antigen has not been determined. The input lacks base qualities; no much larger clone sits a single base away. Taken from cysteine to phenylalanine, the CDR3 has 15 residues. Only the CDR3 DNA stays, 45 bases, in frame from base 1. Trimming leaves V shorter by 4 bases and J shorter by 4 bases, with the junction holding 6 bases beyond the gene matches. The CDR1 and CDR2 encoded by the germline V gene (reference sequence) are SEHNR and FQNEAQ. The time point label here, explained by the study, means: baseline before first vaccination. Samples from vaccinated people were obtained from the UK trials COV001 and COV002, which included a single-blind randomized controlled phase 2/3 trial of AZD1222 (ChAdOx1 nCoV-19) in healthy adults. For TCRbeta chain sequencing, PBMC samples were collected from trial participants at day 0 and at day 28 after the second dose.

The CDR3 regions of human TCRbeta chains were analyzed by immunosequencing. The source study handled its data this way. TCRs in the repertoires were compared against a reference library of SARS-CoV-2-specific TCRs that had been generated with the MIRA antigen-specificity platform. Breadth was defined as the fraction of unique TCRs that were SARS-CoV-2-associated, and depth was defined as the fraction of total T cells that were SARS-CoV-2-associated. Each spike-specific TCR was assigned to its reactive spike region and to a CD4 or CD8 class using the MIRA data. Log10-transformed breadth and depth values were compared by one-way ANOVA with Sidak's multiple comparisons tests. TCRdb re-hosts the immuneACCESS table, in-frame sequences only. Its copies lack some clones; in the studies checked, an unresolved V gene accounts for under half of them, and the cause for the rest is not known. D and trimming were read from the DNA, whereas the V and J calls and clone size are those reported in that table. The sample has around 100,000 clones on record, roughly 90% of them singletons. The ten largest account for roughly 1.1% of the sample.

These data belong to a study of T cell responses to AZD1222 COVID-19 vaccine (dated by TCRdb to the early 2020s). Broadly, across the study: AZD1222 recipients whose second dose came at about 4 weeks and those whose second dose came at about 12 weeks were combined into one group, since spike-specific TCR depth and breadth did not differ between the two schedules. TCR sequencing covered roughly 230 trial participants: 200 to 220 given two doses of AZD1222 and around 26 given two doses of MenACWY control vaccine. Trial participants were enrolled by age into subgroups of 18-55, 56-69 and 70-plus years, and approximately 150, 30 and 60 TCR-sequenced participants, respectively, were included in these subgroups. Broader findings and caveats from the paper: Because no samples from the day 14 peak response were available, repertoires could be characterized only after the peak T cell response. Most participants were white British and females outnumbered males, and the authors suggested that clonal diversity may have been underestimated. CD4 TCRs associated with the vaccine covered the entire spike protein, and the dominant responses were in regions 160-218 and 743-854. Conclusions about previously exposed vaccinees were limited because only a handful of AZD1222 recipients were SARS-CoV-2 seropositive at baseline. Spike-specific TCR breadth and depth rose significantly after two AZD1222 doses compared with day 0 and with MenACWY recipients. Reportedly, close to half of the unique spike-specific TCRs recognized epitopes lying outside the regions that are mutated in the B.1.351 and B.1.1.7 variants. In the small 56-69-year group, the increase in depth fell short of significance, most likely because of low power.

The chain links TRBV7-9 with TRBJ1-3, with 8 bases aligning to TRBD1. The sequence derives from an adult in good health. The source was peripheral blood, collected on day 0 of AZD1222 vaccination. The sequenced DNA is TGTGCCAGCAGCTCCGGACAGGGCGCGGGAAACACCATATATTTT. This translates into CASSSGQGAGNTIYF.